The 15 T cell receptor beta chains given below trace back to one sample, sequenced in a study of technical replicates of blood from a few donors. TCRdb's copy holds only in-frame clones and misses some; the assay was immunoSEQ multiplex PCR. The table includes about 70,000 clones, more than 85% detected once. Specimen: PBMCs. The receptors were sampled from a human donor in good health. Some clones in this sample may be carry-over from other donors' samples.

Here the CDR3 DNA reads TGTGCCAGCTCACTGGACAGGATCGGGCAGATACCGGGTGAGCAGTTCTTC. Its translation is CASSLDRIGQIPGEQFF. J is TRBJ2-1 and V is TRBV18; 7 nucleotides line up with TRBD1. Germline loops: CDR1 KGHSH, CDR2 LQKENI. The V segment lost 4 bases and the J segment 9 bases; nucleotides outside the gene matches: 18. The CDR3 runs 17 residues.

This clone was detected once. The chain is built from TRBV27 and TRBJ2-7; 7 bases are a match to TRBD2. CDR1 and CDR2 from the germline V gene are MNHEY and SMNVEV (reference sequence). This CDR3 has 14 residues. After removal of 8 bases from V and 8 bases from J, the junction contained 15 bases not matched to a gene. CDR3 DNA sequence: TGTGCCAGCGGCCCCCTGCGGGAGCCTTACAAGCAGTACTTC. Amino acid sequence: CASGPLREPYKQYF.

The CDR3 DNA reads as TGTGCCAGCTCACCTATCGGACTCCAGGTCGATCAGCCCCAGCATTTT. Amino acid sequence: CASSPIGLQVDQPQHF. This chain links TRBV18 with TRBJ1-5; no definite D call. The CDR3 runs to 16 residues. V was pared by 3 bases and J by 5 bases, with 17 bases between. Germline V gene sequence: CDR1 KGHSH, CDR2 LQKENI.

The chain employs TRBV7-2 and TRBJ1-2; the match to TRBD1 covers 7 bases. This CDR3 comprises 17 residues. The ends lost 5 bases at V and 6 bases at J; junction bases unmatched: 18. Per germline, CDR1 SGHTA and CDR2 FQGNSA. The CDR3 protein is CASSVENNQRQGDGYTF. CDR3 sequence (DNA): TGTGCCAGCAGCGTCGAAAACAACCAGAGACAGGGAGATGGCTACACCTTC.

CDR3 protein: CASSPLDNEQFF. For the CDR3, the DNA is TGTGCCAGCAGCCCTCTCGACAATGAGCAGTTCTTC. This chain links TRBV7-7 with TRBJ2-1, with D hard to call. V lost 5 bases and J lost 5, with 7 bases in between. Germline V gene lookup returns CDR1 SSHAT and CDR2 FNYEAQ (reference sequence). This CDR3 has 12 residues. Drawing the rest from reference TRBV7-7 and TRBJ2-1, the complete variable domain is GAGVSQSPRYKVTKRGQDVTLRCDPISSHATLYWYQQALGQGPEFLTYFNYEAQPDKSGLPSDRFSAERPEGSISTLTIQRTEQRDSAMYRCASSPLDNEQFFGPGTRLTVL.

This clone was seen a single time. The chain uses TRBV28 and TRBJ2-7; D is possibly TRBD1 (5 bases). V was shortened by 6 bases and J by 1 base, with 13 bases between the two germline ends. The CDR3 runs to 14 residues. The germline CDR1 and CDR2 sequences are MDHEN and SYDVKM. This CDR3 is CASRAPGWSYEQYF. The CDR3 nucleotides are TGTGCCAGCAGAGCGCCAGGGTGGTCCTACGAGCAGTACTTC.

The CDR3 nucleotides are TGTGCCAGCAGCCTAAACACCGGGGAGCTGTTTTTT. Protein sequence: CASSLNTGELFF. This chain links TRBV7-9 with TRBJ2-2, with D uncertain. The CDR3 runs 12 residues. CDR1 SEHNR and CDR2 FQNEAQ come from the germline V gene (reference sequence). Trimming stripped 5 bases from V and 2 bases from J, with 3 bases between.

Here the CDR3 DNA reads TGTGCCAGCTCACCAACTTCTAGCGGGAGTGGCGAGCAGTACTTC. Translating it yields CASSPTSSGSGEQYF. The V and J genes are TRBV18 and TRBJ2-7; TRBD2 aligns across 10 bases. Trimming at V came to 2 bases and at J to 6 bases, leaving 7 bases not matched to a gene. The CDR3 spans 15 residues. In germline, CDR1 is KGHSH, CDR2 LQKENI.

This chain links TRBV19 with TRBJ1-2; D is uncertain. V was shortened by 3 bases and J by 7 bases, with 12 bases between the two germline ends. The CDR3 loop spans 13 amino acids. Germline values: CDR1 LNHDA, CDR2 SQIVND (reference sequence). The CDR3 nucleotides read TGTGCCAGTAGTATTGGCCGTAATGGTGGCTACACCTTC. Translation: CASSIGRNGGYTF.

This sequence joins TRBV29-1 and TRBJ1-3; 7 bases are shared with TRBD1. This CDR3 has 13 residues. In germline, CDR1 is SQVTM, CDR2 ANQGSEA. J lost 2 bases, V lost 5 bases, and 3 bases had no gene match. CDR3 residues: CSVSGGTGNTIYF. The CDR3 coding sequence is TGCAGCGTTTCAGGGGGAACTGGAAACACCATATATTTT.

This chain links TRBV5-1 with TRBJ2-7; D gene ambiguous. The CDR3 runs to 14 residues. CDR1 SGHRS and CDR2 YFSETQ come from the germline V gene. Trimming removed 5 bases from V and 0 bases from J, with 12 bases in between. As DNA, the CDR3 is TGCGCCAGCAGTTGGCAAACCAGCTCCTACGAGCAGTACTTC. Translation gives CASSWQTSSYEQYF.

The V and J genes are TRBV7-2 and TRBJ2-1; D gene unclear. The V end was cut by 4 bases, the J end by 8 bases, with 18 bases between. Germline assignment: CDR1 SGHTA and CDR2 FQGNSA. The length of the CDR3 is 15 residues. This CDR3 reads CASSSYTQSLHEQFF. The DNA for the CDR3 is TGTGCCAGCAGCTCCTATACGCAATCGCTCCATGAGCAGTTCTTC.

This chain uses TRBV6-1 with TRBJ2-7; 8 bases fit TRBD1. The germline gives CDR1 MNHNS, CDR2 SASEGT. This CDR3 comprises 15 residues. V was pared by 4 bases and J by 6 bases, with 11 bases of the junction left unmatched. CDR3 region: CASSVIQGALREQYF. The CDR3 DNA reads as TGTGCCAGCAGTGTTATCCAGGGGGCGCTCCGCGAGCAGTACTTC.

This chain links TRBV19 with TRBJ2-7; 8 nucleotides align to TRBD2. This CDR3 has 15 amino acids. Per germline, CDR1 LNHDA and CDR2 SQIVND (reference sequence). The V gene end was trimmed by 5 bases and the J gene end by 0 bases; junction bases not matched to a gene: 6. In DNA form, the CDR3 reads TGTGCCAGTAGTTCGGGACTAGACTTCTCCTACGAGCAGTACTTC. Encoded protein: CASSSGLDFSYEQYF.

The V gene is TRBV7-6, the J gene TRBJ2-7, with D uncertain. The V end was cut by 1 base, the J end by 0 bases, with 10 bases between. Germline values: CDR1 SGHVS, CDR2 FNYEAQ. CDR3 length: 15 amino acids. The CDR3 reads CASSLETLGSYEQYF. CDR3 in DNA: TGTGCCAGCAGCTTAGAGACTTTGGGCTCCTACGAGCAGTACTTC.